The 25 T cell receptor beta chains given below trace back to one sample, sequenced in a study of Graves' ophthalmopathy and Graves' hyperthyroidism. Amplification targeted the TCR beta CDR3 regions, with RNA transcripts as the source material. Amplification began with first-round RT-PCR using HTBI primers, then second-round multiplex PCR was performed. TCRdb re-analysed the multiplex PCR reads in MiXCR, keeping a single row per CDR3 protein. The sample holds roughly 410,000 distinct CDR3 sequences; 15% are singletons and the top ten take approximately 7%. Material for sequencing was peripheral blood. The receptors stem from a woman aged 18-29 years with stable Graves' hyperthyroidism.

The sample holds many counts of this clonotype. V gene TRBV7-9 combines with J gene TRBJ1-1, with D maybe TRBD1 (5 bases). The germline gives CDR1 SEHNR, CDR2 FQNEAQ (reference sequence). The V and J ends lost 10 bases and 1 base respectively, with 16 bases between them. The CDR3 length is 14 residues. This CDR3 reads CAIVAGVTNTEAFF. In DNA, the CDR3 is TGTGCCATCGTGGCGGGGGTGACGAACACTGAAGCTTTCTTT. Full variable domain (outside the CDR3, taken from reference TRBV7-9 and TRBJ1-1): DTGVSQNPRHKITKRGQNVTFRCDPISEHNRLYWYRQTLGQGPEFLTYFQNEAQLEKSRLLSDRFSAERPKGSFSTLEIQRTEQGDSAMYLCAIVAGVTNTEAFFGQGTRLTVV.

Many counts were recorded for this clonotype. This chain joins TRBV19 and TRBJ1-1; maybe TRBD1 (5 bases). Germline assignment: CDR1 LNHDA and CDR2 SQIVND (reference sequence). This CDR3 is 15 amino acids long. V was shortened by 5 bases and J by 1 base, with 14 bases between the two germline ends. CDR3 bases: TGTGCCAGTAGTCGGGACGGAGCCTCGAACACTGAAGCTTTCTTT. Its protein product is CASSRDGASNTEAFF.

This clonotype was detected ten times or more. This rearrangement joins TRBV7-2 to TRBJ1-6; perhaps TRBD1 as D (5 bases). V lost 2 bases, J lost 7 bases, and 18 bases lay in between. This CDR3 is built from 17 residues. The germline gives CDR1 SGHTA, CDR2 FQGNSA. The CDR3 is CASSLSTIRQLNSPLHF. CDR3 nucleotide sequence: TGTGCCAGCAGCTTATCTACCATACGACAGTTAAATTCACCCCTCCACTTT.

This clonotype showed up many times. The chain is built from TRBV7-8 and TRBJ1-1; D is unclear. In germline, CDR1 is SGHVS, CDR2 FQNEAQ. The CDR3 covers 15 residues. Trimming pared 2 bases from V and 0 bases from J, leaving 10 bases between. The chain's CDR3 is CASSLLQILNTEAFF. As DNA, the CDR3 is TGTGCCAGCAGCTTATTACAGATATTGAACACTGAAGCTTTCTTT.

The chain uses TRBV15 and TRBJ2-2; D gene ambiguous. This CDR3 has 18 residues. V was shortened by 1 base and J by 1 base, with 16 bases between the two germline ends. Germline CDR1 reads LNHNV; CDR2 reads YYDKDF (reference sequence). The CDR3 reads CATSRGLVGRLNTGELFF. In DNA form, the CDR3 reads TGTGCCACCAGCAGAGGATTGGTCGGGCGGCTGAACACCGGGGAGCTGTTTTTT.

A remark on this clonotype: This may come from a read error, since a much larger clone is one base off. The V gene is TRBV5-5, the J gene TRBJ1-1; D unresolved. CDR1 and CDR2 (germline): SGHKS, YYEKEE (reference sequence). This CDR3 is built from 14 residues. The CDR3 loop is CASSLRQSNTEACF. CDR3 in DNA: TGTGCCAGCAGCTTGAGGCAGTCGAACACTGAAGCTTGCTTT.

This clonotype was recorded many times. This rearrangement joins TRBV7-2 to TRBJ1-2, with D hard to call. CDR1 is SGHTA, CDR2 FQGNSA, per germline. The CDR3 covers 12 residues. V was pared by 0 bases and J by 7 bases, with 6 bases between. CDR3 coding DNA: TGTGCCAGCAGCTTAGCAGGTGGTGGCTACACCTTC. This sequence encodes CASSLAGGGYTF.

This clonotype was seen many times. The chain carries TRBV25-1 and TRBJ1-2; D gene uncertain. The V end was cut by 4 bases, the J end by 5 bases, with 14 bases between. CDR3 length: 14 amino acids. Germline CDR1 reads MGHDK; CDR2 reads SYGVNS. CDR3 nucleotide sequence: TGTGCCAGCAGTGCCGACGGGGAAATATATGGCTACACCTTC. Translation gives CASSADGEIYGYTF.

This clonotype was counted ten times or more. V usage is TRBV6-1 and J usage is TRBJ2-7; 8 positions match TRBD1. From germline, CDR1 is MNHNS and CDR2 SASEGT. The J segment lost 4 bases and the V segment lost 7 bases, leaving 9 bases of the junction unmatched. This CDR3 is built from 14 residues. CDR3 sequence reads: CASNDAGGGYEQYF. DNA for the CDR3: TGTGCCAGCAACGATGCAGGGGGCGGTTACGAGCAGTACTTC.

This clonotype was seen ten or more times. In DNA, the CDR3 is TGTGCCATCAGTGACCTGACAGGGGGAAGAGGATATCACACTGAAGCTTTCTTT. This encodes CAISDLTGGRGYHTEAFF. The chain is built from TRBV10-3 and TRBJ1-1; 9 bases are shared with TRBD1. The CDR3 sequence is 18 residues long. Germline assignment: CDR1 ENHRY and CDR2 SYGVKD. After removal of 3 bases from V and 3 bases from J, the junction contained 14 bases not matched to a gene.

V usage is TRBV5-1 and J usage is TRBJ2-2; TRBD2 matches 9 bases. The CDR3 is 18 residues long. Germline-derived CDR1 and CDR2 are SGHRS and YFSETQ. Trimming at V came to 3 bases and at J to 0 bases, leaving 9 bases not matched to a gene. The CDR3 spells CASSSRGGGSPNTGELFF. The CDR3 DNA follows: TGCGCCAGCAGCTCCCGCGGGGGGGGCAGCCCGAACACCGGGGAGCTGTTTTTT.

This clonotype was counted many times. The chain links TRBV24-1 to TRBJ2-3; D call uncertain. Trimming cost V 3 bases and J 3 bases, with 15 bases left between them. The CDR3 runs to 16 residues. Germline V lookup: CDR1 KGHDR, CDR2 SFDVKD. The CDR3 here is CATSDVVGVGTDTQYF. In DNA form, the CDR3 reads TGTGCCACCAGTGATGTCGTAGGCGTTGGTACAGATACGCAGTATTTT.

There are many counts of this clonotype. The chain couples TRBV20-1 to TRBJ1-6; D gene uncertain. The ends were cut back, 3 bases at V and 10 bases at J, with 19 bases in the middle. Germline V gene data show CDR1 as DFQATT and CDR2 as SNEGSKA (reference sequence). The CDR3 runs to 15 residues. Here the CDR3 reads CSARKQLRMGSPLHF. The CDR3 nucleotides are TGCAGTGCTAGGAAGCAGCTCCGAATGGGGTCACCCCTCCACTTT.

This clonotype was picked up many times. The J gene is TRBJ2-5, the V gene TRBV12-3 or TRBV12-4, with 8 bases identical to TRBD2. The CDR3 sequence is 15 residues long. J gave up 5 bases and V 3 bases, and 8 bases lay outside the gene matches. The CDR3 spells CASSFTGLARETQYF. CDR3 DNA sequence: TGTGCCAGCAGTTTTACAGGACTAGCAAGGGAGACCCAGTACTTC.

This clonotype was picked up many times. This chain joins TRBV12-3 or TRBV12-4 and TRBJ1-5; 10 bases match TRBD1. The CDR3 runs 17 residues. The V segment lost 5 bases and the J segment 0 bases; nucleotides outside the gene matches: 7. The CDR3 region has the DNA TGTGCCAGCAGTCCACCGGGACAGGGGTATAGCAATCAGCCCCAGCATTTT. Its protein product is CASSPPGQGYSNQPQHF.

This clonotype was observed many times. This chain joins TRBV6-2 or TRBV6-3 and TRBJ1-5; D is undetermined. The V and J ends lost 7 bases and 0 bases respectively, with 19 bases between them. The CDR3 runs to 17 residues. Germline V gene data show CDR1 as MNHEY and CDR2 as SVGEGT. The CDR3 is CASTLTPWTHSNQPQHF. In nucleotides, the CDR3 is TGTGCCAGCACTCTTACTCCGTGGACCCATAGCAATCAGCCCCAGCATTTT.

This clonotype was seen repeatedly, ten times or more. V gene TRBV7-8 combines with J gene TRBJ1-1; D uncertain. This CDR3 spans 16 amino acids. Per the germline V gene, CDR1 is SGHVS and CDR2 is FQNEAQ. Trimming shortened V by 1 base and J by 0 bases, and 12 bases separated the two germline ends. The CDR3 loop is CASSLERWRMNTEAFF. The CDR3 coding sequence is TGTGCCAGCAGCTTAGAACGGTGGAGGATGAACACTGAAGCTTTCTTT.

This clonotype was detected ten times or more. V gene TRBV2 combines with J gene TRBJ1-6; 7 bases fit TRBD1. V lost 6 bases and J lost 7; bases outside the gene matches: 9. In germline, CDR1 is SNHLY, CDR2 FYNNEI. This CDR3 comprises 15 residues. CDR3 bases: TGTGCCAGCAGCCCACAGGGGACGATGAATTCACCCCTCCACTTT. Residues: CASSPQGTMNSPLHF.

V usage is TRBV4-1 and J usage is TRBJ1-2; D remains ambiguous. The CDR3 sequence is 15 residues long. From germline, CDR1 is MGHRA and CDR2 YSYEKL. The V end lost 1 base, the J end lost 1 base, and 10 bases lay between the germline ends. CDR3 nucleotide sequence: TGCGCCAGCAGCCAAGCGCCGGTGAATAACTATGGCTACACCTTC. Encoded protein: CASSQAPVNNYGYTF.

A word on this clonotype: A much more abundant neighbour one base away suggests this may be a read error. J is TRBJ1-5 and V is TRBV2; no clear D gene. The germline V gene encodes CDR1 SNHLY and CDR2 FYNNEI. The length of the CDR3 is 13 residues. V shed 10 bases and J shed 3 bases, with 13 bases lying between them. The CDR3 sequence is CANKRFPNQPQHF. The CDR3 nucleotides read TGTGCCAACAAAAGGTTCCCCAATCAGCCCCAGCATTTT.

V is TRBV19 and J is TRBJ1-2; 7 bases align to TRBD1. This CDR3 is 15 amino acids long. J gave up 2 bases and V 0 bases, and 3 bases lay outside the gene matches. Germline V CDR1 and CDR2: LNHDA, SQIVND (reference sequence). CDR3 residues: CASSIETTGNYGYTF. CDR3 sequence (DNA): TGTGCCAGTAGTATAGAAACGACAGGGAACTATGGCTACACCTTC. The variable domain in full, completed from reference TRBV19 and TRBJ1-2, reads DGGITQSPKYLFRKEGQNVTLSCEQNLNHDAMYWYRQDPGQGLRLIYYSQIVNDFQKGDIAEGYSVSREKKESFPLTVTSAQKNPTAFYLCASSIETTGNYGYTFGSGTRLTVV.

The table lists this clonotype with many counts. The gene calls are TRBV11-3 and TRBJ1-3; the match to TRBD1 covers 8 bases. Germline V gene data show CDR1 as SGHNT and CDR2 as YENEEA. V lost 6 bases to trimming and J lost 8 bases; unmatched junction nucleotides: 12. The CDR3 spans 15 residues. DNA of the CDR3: TGTGCCAGCAGTCATGACAGGGGATCGTGGGACACCATATATTTT. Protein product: CASSHDRGSWDTIYF.

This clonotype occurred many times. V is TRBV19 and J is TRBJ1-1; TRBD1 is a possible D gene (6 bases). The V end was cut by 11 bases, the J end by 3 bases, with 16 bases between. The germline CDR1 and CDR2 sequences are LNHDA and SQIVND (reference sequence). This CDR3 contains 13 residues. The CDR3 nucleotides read TGTGCCGTCTCCAGGGGATTCGACACTGAAGCTTTCTTT. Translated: CAVSRGFDTEAFF.

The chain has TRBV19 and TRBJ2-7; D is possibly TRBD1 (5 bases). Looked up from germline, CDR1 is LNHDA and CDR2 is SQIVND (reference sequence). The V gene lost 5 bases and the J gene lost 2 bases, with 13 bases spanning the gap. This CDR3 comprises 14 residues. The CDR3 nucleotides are TGTGCCAGTAGTTCCCTGACAGACCCCTACGAGCAGTACTTC. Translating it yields CASSSLTDPYEQYF.

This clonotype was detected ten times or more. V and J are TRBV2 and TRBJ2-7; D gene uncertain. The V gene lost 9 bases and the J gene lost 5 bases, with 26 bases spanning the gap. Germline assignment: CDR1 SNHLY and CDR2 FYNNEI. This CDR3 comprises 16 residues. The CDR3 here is CASRWSPGPSRNEQYF. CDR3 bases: TGTGCCAGTCGGTGGTCGCCGGGCCCCTCCAGGAACGAGCAGTACTTC.